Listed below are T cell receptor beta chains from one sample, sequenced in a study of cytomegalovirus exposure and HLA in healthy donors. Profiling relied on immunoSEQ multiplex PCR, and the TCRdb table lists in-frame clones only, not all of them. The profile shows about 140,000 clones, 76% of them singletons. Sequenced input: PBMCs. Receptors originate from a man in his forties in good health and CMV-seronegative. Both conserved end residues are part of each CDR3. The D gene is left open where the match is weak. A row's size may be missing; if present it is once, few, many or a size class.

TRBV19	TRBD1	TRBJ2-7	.	CASSNRGTSYEQYF	TGTGCCAGTAGTAACAGGGGAACATCCTACGAGCAGTACTTC
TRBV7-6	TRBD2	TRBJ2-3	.	CASSQFGGRGDTQYF	TGTGCCAGCAGCCAGTTTGGTGGGAGGGGAGATACGCAGTATTTT
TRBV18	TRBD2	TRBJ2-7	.	CASSPPGGVGEQYF	TGTGCCAGCTCCCCCCCGGGGGGGGTAGGCGAGCAGTACTTC
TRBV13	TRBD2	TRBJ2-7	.	CASNPPGLVHEQYF	TGTGCCAGCAACCCTCCGGGACTAGTCCACGAGCAGTACTTC
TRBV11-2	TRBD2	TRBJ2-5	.	CASSLVGGRGETQYF	TGTGCCAGCAGCTTAGTGGGAGGGCGCGGGGAGACCCAGTACTTC
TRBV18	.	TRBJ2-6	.	CASSPSSGANVLTF	TGTGCCAGCTCACCCTCCTCTGGGGCCAACGTCCTGACTTTC
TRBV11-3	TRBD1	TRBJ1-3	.	CASSEWDRGNTIYF	TGTGCCAGCAGCGAATGGGACAGGGGAAACACCATATATTTT
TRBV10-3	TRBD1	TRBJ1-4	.	CAISEQGGNEKLFF	TGTGCCATCAGTGAACAGGGGGGAAATGAAAAACTGTTTTTT
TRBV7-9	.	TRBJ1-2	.	CASSNSPEGGYTF	TGTGCCAGCAGCAACAGCCCGGAGGGTGGCTACACCTTC
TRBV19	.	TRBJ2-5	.	CASSTPGDRQETQYF	TGTGCCAGTAGTACCCCGGGGGACCGCCAAGAGACCCAGTACTTC
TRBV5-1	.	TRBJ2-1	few	CASSLGQVFNEQFF	TGCGCCAGCAGCTTGGGACAGGTTTTCAATGAGCAGTTCTTC
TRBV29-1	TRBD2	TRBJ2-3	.	CSVEGTRYTDTQYF	TGCAGCGTTGAAGGGACTAGATACACAGATACGCAGTATTTT
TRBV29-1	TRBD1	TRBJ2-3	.	CSVSDRASTDTQYF	TGCAGCGTTTCCGACAGGGCGAGCACAGATACGCAGTATTTT
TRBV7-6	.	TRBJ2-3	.	CASSLGQGTDTQYF	TGTGCCAGCAGCTTAGGGCAGGGGACAGATACGCAGTATTTT
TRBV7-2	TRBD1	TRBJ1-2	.	CASSLGGTGAEYGYTF	TGTGCCAGCAGCTTAGGGGGGACAGGGGCCGAATATGGCTACACCTTC
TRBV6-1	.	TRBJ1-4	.	CASSPQGSNEKLFF	TGTGCCAGCAGTCCCCAGGGGTCTAATGAAAAACTGTTTTTT
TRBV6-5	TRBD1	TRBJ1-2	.	CASSRDRGGGYTF	TGTGCCAGCAGTCGGGACAGGGGGGGCGGCTACACCTTC
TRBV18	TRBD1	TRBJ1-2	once	CASSPGTVNYGYTF	TGTGCCAGCTCACCAGGGACAGTAAACTATGGCTACACCTTC
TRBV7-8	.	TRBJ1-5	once	CASSLAWQKPQHF	TGTGCCAGCAGCTTAGCTTGGCAGAAGCCCCAGCATTTT
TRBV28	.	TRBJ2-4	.	CASSSLGGGIYIQYF	TGTGCCAGCAGCAGTTTAGGGGGGGGGATTTACATTCAGTACTTC
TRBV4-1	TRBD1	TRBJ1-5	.	CASSPLRATGVGNQPQHF	TGCGCCAGCAGCCCTCTTCGGGCCACAGGGGTTGGCAATCAGCCCCAGCATTTT
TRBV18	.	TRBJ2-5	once	CASSPPRTAQETQYF	TGTGCCAGCTCACCACCAAGGACAGCCCAAGAGACCCAGTACTTC
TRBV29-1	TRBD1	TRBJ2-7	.	CSATRDRGEQYF	TGCAGCGCCACCCGGGACAGGGGGGAGCAGTACTTC
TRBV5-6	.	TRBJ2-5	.	CASSSYGGLKETQYF	TGTGCCAGCAGCTCGTATGGGGGCCTAAAGGAGACCCAGTACTTC
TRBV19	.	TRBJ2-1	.	CASSSGPPSYNEQFF	TGTGCCAGTAGCAGCGGACCGCCGTCCTACAATGAGCAGTTCTTC
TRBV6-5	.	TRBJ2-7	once	CASTLGWGQGYEQYF	TGTGCCAGCACCCTGGGTTGGGGGCAGGGATACGAGCAGTACTTC
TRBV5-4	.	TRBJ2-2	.	CASSPDWTGELFF	TGTGCCAGCAGCCCGGACTGGACCGGGGAGCTGTTTTTT
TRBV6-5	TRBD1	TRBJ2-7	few	CASSYSRTGDSYEQYF	TGTGCCAGCAGTTACTCGAGGACAGGGGATAGCTACGAGCAGTACTTC
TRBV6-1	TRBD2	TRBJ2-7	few	CASRKTGLVFYEQYF	TGTGCCAGCAGGAAAACGGGACTAGTGTTCTACGAGCAGTACTTC
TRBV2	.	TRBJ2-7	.	CAVFQGLNPLSYEQYF	TGCGCCGTTTTCCAGGGCCTTAACCCCCTCTCCTACGAGCAGTACTTC
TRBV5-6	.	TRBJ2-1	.	CASTLVRGKYNEQFF	TGTGCCAGCACCCTTGTCAGGGGCAAGTACAATGAGCAGTTCTTC
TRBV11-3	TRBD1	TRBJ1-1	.	CASSSIPTGPEAFF	TGTGCCAGCAGCTCCATCCCGACAGGGCCTGAAGCTTTCTTT
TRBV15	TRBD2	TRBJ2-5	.	CATSRIRDPGGTQYF	TGTGCCACCAGCAGAATCCGGGACCCGGGGGGGACCCAGTACTTC
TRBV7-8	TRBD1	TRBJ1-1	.	CASSNDRGRGNTEAFF	TGTGCCAGCAGCAACGACAGGGGTAGAGGGAACACTGAAGCTTTCTTT
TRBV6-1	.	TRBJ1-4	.	CASSEVSGDNEKLFF	TGTGCCAGCAGTGAAGTTTCAGGGGATAATGAAAAACTGTTTTTT
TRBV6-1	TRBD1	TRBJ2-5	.	CASSVNRGQETQYF	TGTGCCAGCAGTGTCAACAGGGGACAAGAGACCCAGTACTTC